This TCR beta chain came from a study of spatial heterogeneity in lung cancer. Background on the study: Any follow-up PBMC samples that were available went on to be sequenced, and the median time to follow-up was two to three years after resection. Alpha-chain detections were consistently fewer than beta-chain detections among the sequences. The mean occurrence of each unique TCR and UMI combination in raw reads exceeded nine.

The time point is: blood at routine non-recurrence follow-up after resection. TCRs were sequenced from unsorted whole RNA of tumor, nontumor lung or PBMC. Single TCR cDNA molecules each had their own unique molecular identifier. TCRdb independently ran MiXCR on the 5' RACE reads; one entry per CDR3 protein. The sample lists roughly 26,000 distinct CDR3 sequences, about 6.3% occurring once. This clonotype was seen a handful of times. The CDR3 consists of 16 residues. The germline gives CDR1 SGHDN, CDR2 FVKESK. The V end was cut by 1 base, the J end by 0 bases, with 12 bases between. The chain employs TRBV14 and TRBJ1-1, with D tentatively TRBD1 (5 bases). The source was PBMCs, collected at follow-up. The TCR originated in a male donor with early-stage non-small cell lung cancer. The CDR3: CASSQAGHLLNTEAFF. The CDR3 DNA reads as TGTGCCAGCAGCCAAGCGGGGCACCTACTGAACACTGAAGCTTTCTTT.